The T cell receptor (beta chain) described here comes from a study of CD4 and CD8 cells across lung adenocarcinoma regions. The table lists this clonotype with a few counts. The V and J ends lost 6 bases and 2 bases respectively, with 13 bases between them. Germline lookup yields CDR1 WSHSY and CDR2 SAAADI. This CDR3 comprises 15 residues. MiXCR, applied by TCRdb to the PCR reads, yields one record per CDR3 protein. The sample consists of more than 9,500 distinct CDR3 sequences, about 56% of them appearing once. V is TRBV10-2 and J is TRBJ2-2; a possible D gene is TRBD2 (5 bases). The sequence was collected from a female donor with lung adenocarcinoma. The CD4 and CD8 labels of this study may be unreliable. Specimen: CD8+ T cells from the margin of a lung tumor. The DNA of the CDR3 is TGCGCCAGCAGGGCAAGCGGAACCAACACCGGGGAGCTGTTTTTT. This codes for CASRASGTNTGELFF.